Listed below are T cell receptor beta chains from one sample, sequenced in a study of cytomegalovirus exposure and HLA in healthy donors. Assay used: immunoSEQ multiplex PCR; TCRdb lists only in-frame clones, some missing. The table records 150,000 to 200,000 clones, about 72% of them present only once. Sequenced: PBMCs. The receptors derive from a girl under 18 in good health and CMV-seronegative. Both conserved end residues are part of each CDR3. Each record gives: V gene, D gene, clone size, CDR3 protein. A D gene is named only where the DNA matches it firmly. Clone size is not always given. Where it is, it says once, few, many or a class for expanded clones.

V gene: TRBV27; D gene: NA; clone size: NA; CDR3 protein: CASIGQLNTEAFF
V gene: TRBV15; D gene: NA; clone size: once; CDR3 protein: CATSRNRVDGYTF
V gene: TRBV4-1; D gene: NA; clone size: NA; CDR3 protein: CASSQDSGSGYGYTF
V gene: TRBV6-6; D gene: TRBD2; clone size: NA; CDR3 protein: CASSPRLAGGNEQFF
V gene: TRBV6-1; D gene: TRBD1; clone size: NA; CDR3 protein: CASRDRNGGEQYF
V gene: TRBV29-1; D gene: TRBD1; clone size: NA; CDR3 protein: CSVSTGDYEQYF
V gene: TRBV7-2; D gene: NA; clone size: NA; CDR3 protein: CASSLWTESSGANVLTF
V gene: TRBV5-4; D gene: NA; clone size: NA; CDR3 protein: CASSLEGGVGNQPQHF
V gene: TRBV9; D gene: NA; clone size: NA; CDR3 protein: CASSTRQVGPQETQYF
V gene: TRBV6-1; D gene: NA; clone size: NA; CDR3 protein: CASRGVYEQYF